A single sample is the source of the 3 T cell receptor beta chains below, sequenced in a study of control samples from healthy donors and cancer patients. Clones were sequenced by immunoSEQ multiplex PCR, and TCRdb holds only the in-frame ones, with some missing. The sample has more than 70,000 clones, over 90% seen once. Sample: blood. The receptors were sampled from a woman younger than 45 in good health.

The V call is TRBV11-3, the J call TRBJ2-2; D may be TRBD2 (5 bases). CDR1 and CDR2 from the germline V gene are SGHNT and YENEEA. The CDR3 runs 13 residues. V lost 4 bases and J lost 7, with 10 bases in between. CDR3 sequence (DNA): TGTGCCAGCAGCTCGTCTCGGGGCGGGGAGCTGTTTTTT. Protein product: CASSSSRGGELFF.

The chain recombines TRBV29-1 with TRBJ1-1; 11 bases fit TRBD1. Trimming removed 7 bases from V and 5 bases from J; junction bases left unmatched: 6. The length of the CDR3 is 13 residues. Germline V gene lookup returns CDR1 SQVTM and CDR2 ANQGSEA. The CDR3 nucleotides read TGCAGCGGTTCCGGGACAGGGGGGACTGAAGCTTTCTTT. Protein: CSGSGTGGTEAFF.

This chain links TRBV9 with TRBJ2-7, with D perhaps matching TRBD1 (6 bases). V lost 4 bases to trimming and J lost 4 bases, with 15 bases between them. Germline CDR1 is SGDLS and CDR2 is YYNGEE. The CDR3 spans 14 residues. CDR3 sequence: CASSRRLGAYEQYF. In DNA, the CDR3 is TGTGCCAGCAGCCGTCGTTTGGGGGCTTACGAGCAGTACTTC.